The clone carrying this T cell receptor (beta chain) was recorded at least ten times. This entry is derived from a study of cytotoxic CD8 clonotypes in ibrutinib-treated CLL. Clones were sequenced by immunoSEQ multiplex PCR, and TCRdb holds only the in-frame ones, with some missing. Here the sample spans 130,000 or so clones, approximately 80% being singletons. The sequencing used PBMCs, collected after 12 months of ibrutinib treatment. The TCR comes from a human donor with chronic lymphocytic leukemia.

The CDR3 DNA reads as TGTGCCATCAGTGACTTACGAGGTGGGACAGGGAGCTACACCTTC. Its protein product is CAISDLRGGTGSYTF. The J gene is TRBJ1-2, the V gene TRBV10-3; 9 bases align to TRBD1. J lost 9 bases, V lost 3 bases, and 11 bases had no gene match. Germline CDR1 ENHRY, CDR2 SYGVKD. The CDR3 runs to 15 residues.